These 32 T cell receptor beta chains were sequenced from one sample in a study of blood T cells in healthy people across ages. For the second PCR, which ran for about 7 to 11 cycles, a sample-barcoded 5' primer and a J-beta primer mix were used. TCRdb passed the 5' RACE reads through MiXCR, listing each CDR3 protein once. The sample carries approximately 880,000 distinct CDR3 sequences, around 48% recorded once. Input material: blood. All receptors come from a man aged 30 to 39 in good health.

V usage is TRBV2 and J usage is TRBJ1-4; the D gene is possibly TRBD1 (5 bases). Germline V lookup: CDR1 SNHLY, CDR2 FYNNEI. The CDR3 is 15 amino acids. V was trimmed by 7 bases and J by 7 bases, leaving 19 bases between them. As DNA, the CDR3 is TGTGCCAGCACCTCACTCACGGGGCTAGTTGAAAAACTGTTTTTT. Its protein is CASTSLTGLVEKLFF. The entire variable domain, with the rest obtained from reference TRBV2 and TRBJ1-4, is as follows: EPEVTQTPSHQVTQMGQEVILRCVPISNHLYFYWYRQILGQKVEFLVSFYNNEISEKSEIFDDQFSVERPDGSNFTLKIRSTKLEDSAMYFCASTSLTGLVEKLFFGSGTQLSVL.

In this sample, this clonotype turned up a few times. This sequence joins TRBV7-3 and TRBJ2-1, with 11 bases that match TRBD2. In germline, CDR1 is SGHTA, CDR2 FQGTGA. The CDR3 covers 14 residues. V gave up 6 bases and J gave up 12 bases; unmatched junction bases: 10. The CDR3 region has the DNA TGTGCCAGCAGTCGTAGCGGGGGGGCTTTCCGGCAGTTCTTC. It translates to CASSRSGGAFRQFF.

This clonotype turned up a few times. This chain joins TRBV15 and TRBJ2-5, with 10 nucleotides matching TRBD1. The J call may be wrong; the DNA end is better matched by TRBJ2-7. The CDR3 covers 17 residues. Per germline, CDR1 LNHNV and CDR2 YYDKDF (reference sequence). The CDR3 sequence: CATSRDLSRDRGNEQYF. In DNA, the CDR3 is TGTGCCACCAGCAGAGATTTATCCCGGGACAGGGGCAACGAGCAGTACTTC.

This rearrangement joins TRBV7-9 to TRBJ2-2, with D tentatively TRBD1 or TRBD2 (6 bases each). The CDR3 is 16 amino acids. The germline V gene encodes CDR1 SEHNR and CDR2 FQNEAQ (reference sequence). Trimming removed 4 bases from V and 3 bases from J, with 15 bases in between. CDR3 in amino acids: CASSSYGGAHTGELFF. DNA of the CDR3: TGTGCCAGCAGCTCCTACGGGGGCGCCCACACCGGGGAGCTGTTTTTT.

This chain connects TRBV6-5 to TRBJ2-5, with TRBD1 as a possible D gene (6 bases). The DNA end is a closer match to TRBJ2-7, so the J assignment may be wrong. Germline loops: CDR1 MNHEY, CDR2 SVGAGI. The CDR3 loop spans 15 amino acids. DNA of the CDR3: TGTGCCAGCAGAACCCCCAGGGGCGCTGGCTACGAGCAGTACTTC. It codes for CASRTPRGAGYEQYF.

This chain joins TRBV2 and TRBJ1-2, with D uncertain. This CDR3 has 13 amino acids. The germline gives CDR1 SNHLY, CDR2 FYNNEI. V was shortened by 2 bases and J by 8 bases, with 12 bases between the two germline ends. Here the CDR3 DNA reads TGTGCCAGCAGTGAATCACAGTTGGACGGCTACACCTTC. Translating it yields CASSESQLDGYTF.

CDR3 protein: CASSPSDSLAKNIQYF. The CDR3 region has the DNA TGTGCCAGCAGTCCCTCCGACAGTCTAGCCAAAAACATTCAGTACTTC. This chain connects TRBV28 to TRBJ2-4; D may be TRBD1 (5 bases). The germline gives CDR1 MDHEN, CDR2 SYDVKM. Trimming removed 5 bases from V and 0 bases from J, with 14 bases in between. The CDR3 is made up of 16 amino acids.

The J gene is TRBJ1-2, the V gene TRBV12-3 or TRBV12-4; D remains ambiguous. V gave up 6 bases and J gave up 0 bases, with 8 bases separating them. CDR3 length equals 13 residues. The CDR3 loop is CASRSPANYGYTF. Written as DNA, the CDR3 is TGTGCCAGCAGGTCGCCGGCTAACTATGGCTACACCTTC.

The chain links TRBV10-3 to TRBJ2-1, with 10 positions matching TRBD2. The trim removed 6 bases at V and 7 bases at J, leaving 6 bases unmatched. This CDR3 is built from 14 residues. CDR1 is ENHRY and CDR2 is SYGVKD in the germline V gene. Written as DNA, the CDR3 is TGTGCCATCAGGGAGGGACTAGCGTTGAATGAGCAGTTCTTC. Its protein is CAIREGLALNEQFF.

This clonotype was counted only a few times. The chain employs TRBV5-6 and TRBJ2-1, with 8 bases matching TRBD1. J gave up 5 bases and V 2 bases, and 6 bases lay outside the gene matches. CDR3 length: 15 residues. CDR1 and CDR2 (germline): SGHDT, YYEEEE. CDR3: CASSLTGGSDNEQFF. In DNA, the CDR3 is TGTGCCAGCAGCTTAACAGGGGGTTCGGACAATGAGCAGTTCTTC.

This clonotype was seen repeatedly, ten times or more. The chain joins TRBV4-1 to TRBJ2-7; 8 bases match TRBD1. The length of the CDR3 is 13 residues. Germline-derived CDR1 and CDR2 are MGHRA and YSYEKL. The V segment lost 0 bases and the J segment 7 bases; nucleotides outside the gene matches: 2. This CDR3 is CASSQDRTGEQYF. In DNA, the CDR3 is TGCGCCAGCAGCCAAGATCGGACAGGGGAGCAGTACTTC.

This clonotype was picked up many times. The chain joins TRBV27 to TRBJ2-1; 7 positions agree with TRBD2. With V trimmed by 6 bases and J by 5 bases, 10 bases remained unmatched. The CDR3 runs 15 residues. Germline CDR1 is MNHEY and CDR2 is SMNVEV (reference sequence). The CDR3 nucleotides read TGTGCCAGCAGCCGATCCACTAGCGTAAACAATGAGCAGTTCTTC. As protein: CASSRSTSVNNEQFF.

V is TRBV5-5 and J is TRBJ1-1, with a possible D match to TRBD1 (6 bases). V was pared by 0 bases and J by 0 bases, with 9 bases between. Germline V CDR1 and CDR2: SGHKS, YYEKEE (reference sequence). The CDR3 runs to 15 residues. CDR3: CASSLGQDLNTEAFF. CDR3 DNA sequence: TGTGCCAGCAGCTTGGGACAGGACCTGAACACTGAAGCTTTCTTT.

CDR3 sequence (DNA): TGTGCCAGCAGTTTTGAGGCTAGCATGCACAATGAGCAGTTCTTC. This codes for CASSFEASMHNEQFF. The rearrangement uses TRBV27 and TRBJ2-1, with D possibly being TRBD2 (5 bases). Trimming took 3 bases from V and 5 from J, leaving 14 bases between them. Per the germline V gene, CDR1 is MNHEY and CDR2 is SMNVEV (reference sequence). There are 15 residues in the CDR3.

This clonotype came up once. This chain connects TRBV20-1 to TRBJ1-1; D not certain. Germline-derived CDR1 and CDR2 are DFQATT and SNEGSKA (reference sequence). With 3 bases removed from V and 0 bases from J, the gap between germline ends came to 14 bases. The CDR3 has 15 residues. The chain's CDR3 is CSARRPDGLNTEAFF. Here the CDR3 DNA reads TGCAGTGCTAGGAGGCCTGACGGTCTGAACACTGAAGCTTTCTTT.

This chain links TRBV7-9 with TRBJ1-2; no definite D call. The CDR3 runs to 15 residues. Germline V gene sequence: CDR1 SEHNR, CDR2 FQNEAQ (reference sequence). Between the trimmed V and J ends, which lost 0 bases and 8 bases, there was a span of 16 bases. The CDR3, as DNA: TGTGCCAGCAGCTTAGCGCATGTTGACAATAGAGGCTACACCTTC. This codes for CASSLAHVDNRGYTF. Drawing the rest from reference TRBV7-9 and TRBJ1-2, the complete variable domain is DTGVSQNPRHKITKRGQNVTFRCDPISEHNRLYWYRQTLGQGPEFLTYFQNEAQLEKSRLLSDRFSAERPKGSFSTLEIQRTEQGDSAMYLCASSLAHVDNRGYTFGSGTRLTVV.

The CDR3 loop is CASSGQGINIQYF. The CDR3 DNA follows: TGTGCCAGCAGCGGGCAGGGAATAAACATTCAGTACTTC. The rearrangement links TRBV7-2 to TRBJ2-4; possibly TRBD1 for D (5 bases). CDR1 is SGHTA and CDR2 is FQGNSA in the germline V gene. V was pared by 5 bases and J by 6 bases, with 11 bases between. This CDR3 has 13 residues.

The chain joins TRBV30 to TRBJ2-1, with D possibly called TRBD1 or TRBD2 (5 bases each). The V end was cut by 4 bases, the J end by 6 bases, with 16 bases between. Germline assignment: CDR1 GTSNPN and CDR2 SVGIG (reference sequence). The CDR3 is 14 amino acids. The CDR3: CAWMRGTQTNEQFF. DNA for the CDR3: TGTGCCTGGATGCGAGGGACGCAGACCAATGAGCAGTTCTTC.

The CDR3 DNA reads as TGTGCCAGCAGGGAAACAGGGGAGAGGAACTATGGCTACACCTTC. Protein product: CASRETGERNYGYTF. The chain has TRBV6-1 and TRBJ1-2; 7 positions match TRBD1. The CDR3 runs 15 residues. V lost 6 bases, J lost 2 bases, and 9 bases stayed unmatched. Germline V gene lookup returns CDR1 MNHNS and CDR2 SASEGT.

This clonotype has a handful of counts. This chain links TRBV7-2 with TRBJ2-1; no definite D call. Per germline, CDR1 SGHTA and CDR2 FQGNSA. This CDR3 has 13 amino acids. Deletions cut 5 bases from V and 1 base from J, with 6 bases between. The CDR3 DNA is TGTGCCAGCAGCCCCTATTCCTACAATGAGCAGTTCTTC. Encoded protein: CASSPYSYNEQFF.

This clonotype has only a few counts. The chain links TRBV29-1 to TRBJ2-3, with TRBD2 matching over 12 bases. In germline, CDR1 is SQVTM, CDR2 ANQGSEA. V lost 8 bases, J lost 1 base, and 13 bases stayed unmatched. The CDR3 contains 17 residues. CDR3 amino acids: CSLYLAGGPVRTDTQYF. The DNA for the CDR3 is TGCAGCCTGTACCTAGCGGGGGGGCCCGTCCGCACAGATACGCAGTATTTT.

This clonotype came up many times. J is TRBJ2-5 and V is TRBV12-3 or TRBV12-4; 8 bases are shared with TRBD2. V shed 1 base and J 0 bases; nucleotides not matched to a gene: 1. This CDR3 region has 15 residues. The DNA for the CDR3 is TGTGCCAGCAGTTTAGTAGCGGGAAACCAAGAGACCCAGTACTTC. Amino acids: CASSLVAGNQETQYF.

As to this clonotype: Germline is not matched at one junction end, which may reflect a read error. V gene TRBV7-2 combines with J gene TRBJ1-6; D gene ambiguous. The CDR3 contains 14 residues. The germline V gene encodes CDR1 SGHTA and CDR2 FQGNSA. The CDR3 loop is CASSSRQADSPLHF. DNA of the CDR3: TGTGCCAGCAGCTCTAGGCAGGCGGATTCACCCCTCCACTTC.

This chain joins TRBV2 and TRBJ2-1; TRBD2 aligns across 12 bases. CDR1 and CDR2 from the germline V gene are SNHLY and FYNNEI. The junction had 7 bases not matched to a gene; V was cut back by 4 bases and J by 9 bases. The CDR3 length is 15 residues. The CDR3 reads CASSGLAGGQSEQFF. The CDR3 coding sequence is TGTGCCAGCAGTGGGCTAGCGGGGGGGCAGAGTGAGCAGTTCTTC.

The chain employs TRBV20-1 and TRBJ2-6; D is perhaps TRBD1 or TRBD2 (5 bases each). Germline lookup yields CDR1 DFQATT and CDR2 SNEGSKA (reference sequence). This CDR3 contains 15 residues. The V end was cut by 3 bases, the J end by 1 base, with 10 bases between. The CDR3, as DNA: TGCAGTGCTAGCCCAGGGAGATCTGGGGCCAACGTCCTGACTTTC. It yields the protein CSASPGRSGANVLTF.

This clonotype was counted between two and nine times. The chain combines TRBV20-1 with TRBJ1-2; D ambiguous. The germline V and J ends were trimmed by 6 bases and 1 base, with 12 bases remaining between them. The CDR3 extends over 13 amino acids. CDR1 is DFQATT, CDR2 SNEGSKA, per germline (reference sequence). The DNA of the CDR3 is TGCAGTGCCCGACCGACGGATAACTATGGCTACACCTTC. It encodes CSARPTDNYGYTF.

This clonotype was counted only a few times. This chain links TRBV12-3 or TRBV12-4 with TRBJ1-1; no reliable D call. Deletions cut 9 bases from V and 3 bases from J, with 8 bases between. The CDR3 is 11 residues long. This chain's CDR3 is CASSPDTEAFF. The CDR3 nucleotides read TGTGCCAGTTCCCCTGACACTGAAGCTTTCTTT.

This chain joins TRBV20-1 and TRBJ1-2; 9 positions agree with TRBD1. Germline loops: CDR1 DFQATT, CDR2 SNEGSKA (reference sequence). This CDR3 comprises 15 residues. The V gene end was trimmed by 2 bases and the J gene end by 8 bases; junction bases not matched to a gene: 12. The CDR3 bases are TGCAGTGCTAGAAACCCCCGGACAGGGGATCAGGGCTACACCTTC. It encodes CSARNPRTGDQGYTF.

This clonotype was observed a handful of times. DNA for the CDR3: TGTGCCAGCAGTTTCCCGGGAGATACGCAGTATTTT. Protein: CASSFPGDTQYF. The V call is TRBV6-6, the J call TRBJ2-3; no clear D gene. CDR3 length: 12 amino acids. CDR1 is MNHNY and CDR2 is SVGAGI in the germline V gene (reference sequence). Trimming shortened V by 4 bases and J by 5 bases, and 7 bases separated the two germline ends.

This chain uses TRBV4-1 with TRBJ1-4, with D perhaps matching TRBD1 (6 bases). The CDR3 runs 13 residues. Trimming stripped 10 bases from V and 2 bases from J, with 11 bases between. Germline CDR1 is MGHRA and CDR2 is YSYEKL. CDR3 protein: CATRDTTNEKLFF. CDR3 coding DNA: TGCGCCACCCGGGACACGACTAATGAAAAACTGTTTTTT.

The chain's CDR3 is CASSSTSALGAYEQYF. The CDR3 DNA follows: TGTGCCAGCAGTTCGACATCTGCGCTGGGGGCCTACGAGCAGTACTTC. The V call is TRBV28, the J call TRBJ2-1; D tentatively fits TRBD1 or TRBD2 (5 bases each). With the DNA end fitting TRBJ2-7 better, the J assignment may be wrong. The CDR3 extends over 16 amino acids. Germline lookup yields CDR1 MDHEN and CDR2 SYDVKM.

The chain carries TRBV24-1 and TRBJ2-1, with a possible D match to TRBD1 (5 bases). Gene TRBJ2-7 matches the end of the DNA better, so the J call may be wrong. Germline V gene lookup returns CDR1 KGHDR and CDR2 SFDVKD. CDR3 length: 14 amino acids. The CDR3 loop reads CATSDSTTGYEQYF. The CDR3 DNA follows: TGTGCCACCAGTGATTCTACAACAGGTTACGAGCAGTACTTC.